Presented here are 27 T cell receptor beta chains from one specimen sequenced in a study of PD-1 blockade in classical Hodgkin lymphoma. Clones were read by immunoSEQ multiplex PCR, and TCRdb kept only the in-frame ones, dropping some. The table shows about 33,000 clones, with approximately 94% occurring only once. Sample time point: newly diagnosed, previously untreated cHL patient sample. Input material: peripheral blood mononuclear cells (PBMCs). The receptors originated from a human donor with classical Hodgkin lymphoma.

The V and J genes are TRBV4-2 and TRBJ2-3; weak D call: TRBD2 (5 bases). Germline CDR1 reads LGHNA; CDR2 reads YNFKEQ. The CDR3 loop spans 15 amino acids. Trimming pared 8 bases from V and 1 base from J, leaving 16 bases between. This CDR3 reads CASSTLAPGTDTQYF. In DNA, the CDR3 is TGTGCCAGCTCGACCTTAGCGCCCGGCACAGATACGCAGTATTTT.

The rearrangement uses TRBV16 and TRBJ2-1; 14 nucleotides align to TRBD2. From germline, CDR1 is KGHSY and CDR2 FQNENV. The CDR3 contains 19 residues. Losses at the gene ends were 3 bases for V and 4 bases for J; bases not matched to a gene: 11. CDR3 protein: CASSHPTSGRALGYNEQFF. The DNA of the CDR3 is TGTGCCAGCAGCCACCCGACTAGCGGGAGGGCCCTCGGGTACAATGAGCAGTTCTTC. Full variable domain (rest looked up from reference TRBV16 and TRBJ2-1): GEEVAQTPKHLVRGEGQKAKLYCAPIKGHSYVFWYQQVLKNEFKFLISFQNENVFDETGMPKERFSAKCLPNSPCSLEIQATKLEDSAVYFCASSHPTSGRALGYNEQFFGPGTRLTVL.

The chain combines TRBV18 with TRBJ1-5; D may be TRBD1 (6 bases). CDR3 length equals 16 residues. V lost 3 bases to trimming and J lost 1 base, with 13 bases between them. CDR1 is KGHSH and CDR2 is LQKENI in the germline V gene. CDR3 loop: CASSPGVGASNQPQHF. CDR3 DNA: TGTGCCAGCTCACCGGGAGTGGGGGCGAGCAATCAGCCCCAGCATTTT. Full variable domain (rest looked up from reference TRBV18 and TRBJ1-5): NAGVMQNPRHLVRRRGQEARLRCSPMKGHSHVYWYRQLPEEGLKFMVYLQKENIIDESGMPKERFSAEFPKEGPSILRIQQVVRGDSAAYFCASSPGVGASNQPQHFGDGTRLSIL.

V and J are TRBV6-6 and TRBJ2-2, with 10 bases aligning to TRBD1. Germline V gives CDR1 MNHNY, CDR2 SVGAGI (reference sequence). J gave up 2 bases and V 5 bases, and 5 bases lay outside the gene matches. The CDR3 contains 16 residues. The CDR3 loop reads CASSKMTGGNTGELFF. In DNA form, the CDR3 reads TGTGCCAGCAGTAAGATGACAGGGGGCAACACCGGGGAGCTGTTTTTT.

The genes are TRBV5-1 and TRBJ2-7; TRBD1 might be the D (6 bases). Deletions cut 0 bases from V and 5 bases from J, with 18 bases between. This CDR3 comprises 16 residues. CDR1 is SGHRS, CDR2 YFSETQ, per germline. The CDR3 spells CASSLEGSYRAHEQYF. The CDR3, as DNA: TGCGCCAGCAGCTTGGAGGGATCCTACAGGGCACACGAGCAGTACTTC.

This rearrangement joins TRBV6-6 to TRBJ2-1, with D perhaps TRBD1 or TRBD2 (5 bases each). V lost 2 bases and J 7 bases, leaving 12 bases between the germline ends. The germline gives CDR1 MNHNY, CDR2 SVGAGI (reference sequence). The CDR3 covers 14 residues. The CDR3 spells CASSYEGMWNEQFF. The CDR3 DNA is TGTGCCAGCAGTTACGAGGGGATGTGGAATGAGCAGTTCTTC.

This CDR3 reads CASSVGPTSAYEQYF. CDR3 sequence (DNA): TGTGCCAGCAGCGTGGGTCCCACCTCCGCCTACGAGCAGTACTTC. The genes are TRBV5-5 and TRBJ2-7; D not resolved. Germline V gene data show CDR1 as SGHKS and CDR2 as YYEKEE (reference sequence). This CDR3 has 15 residues. Trimming took 4 bases from V and 2 from J, leaving 16 bases between them.

V gene TRBV28 combines with J gene TRBJ1-2; perhaps TRBD1 as D (5 bases). The CDR3 spans 13 residues. From germline, CDR1 is MDHEN and CDR2 SYDVKM. With 2 bases removed from V and 6 bases from J, the gap between germline ends came to 10 bases. CDR3 amino acids: CASSLSRGNGYTF. CDR3 DNA: TGTGCCAGCAGTTTAAGTAGGGGAAATGGCTACACCTTC.

The rearrangement links TRBV19 to TRBJ1-2, with unresolved D. Trimming removed 0 bases from V and 4 bases from J, with 12 bases in between. The CDR3 covers 15 residues. In germline, CDR1 is LNHDA, CDR2 SQIVND (reference sequence). This CDR3 is CASSIDSAASYGYTF. As DNA, the CDR3 is TGTGCCAGTAGTATAGATTCGGCCGCGTCCTATGGCTACACCTTC.

The rearrangement uses TRBV27 and TRBJ2-1; 10 positions match TRBD2. The CDR3 sequence is 21 residues long. Germline CDR1 is MNHEY and CDR2 is SMNVEV (reference sequence). J was trimmed by 0 bases and V by 3 bases; bases with no gene match: 17. CDR3: CASSFSGFWTSGALSYNEQFF. CDR3 coding DNA: TGTGCCAGCAGTTTCTCGGGCTTCTGGACTAGCGGAGCACTCTCCTACAATGAGCAGTTCTTC.

This sequence joins TRBV7-2 and TRBJ2-7; 7 bases map to TRBD1. CDR1 and CDR2 from the germline V gene are SGHTA and FQGNSA. After removal of 3 bases from V and 3 bases from J, the junction contained 8 bases not matched to a gene. The CDR3 extends over 15 amino acids. In DNA, the CDR3 is TGTGCCAGCAGCTTCGTGGGACAGAGCCTCTACGAGCAGTACTTC. Translating gives CASSFVGQSLYEQYF.

The chain links TRBV5-5 to TRBJ1-4; possible D gene TRBD1, 6 bases. This CDR3 spans 16 amino acids. Looked up from germline, CDR1 is SGHKS and CDR2 is YYEKEE (reference sequence). V gave up 4 bases and J gave up 0 bases, with 13 bases separating them. CDR3 nucleotide sequence: TGTGCCAGCAGCAGGGACACGACTGCAACTAATGAAAAACTGTTTTTT. It specifies CASSRDTTATNEKLFF. Filled out from reference TRBV5-5 and TRBJ1-4, the complete variable domain reads DAGVTQSPTHLIKTRGQQVTLRCSPISGHKSVSWYQQVLGQGPQFIFQYYEKEERGRGNFPDRFSARQFPNYSSELNVNALLLGDSALYLCASSRDTTATNEKLFFGSGTQLSVL.

The rearrangement links TRBV30 to TRBJ2-7, with 9 bases matching TRBD2. Germline V gives CDR1 GTSNPN, CDR2 SVGIG (reference sequence). The junction had 12 bases not matched to a gene; V was cut back by 4 bases and J by 5 bases. The CDR3 has 15 residues. This chain's CDR3 is CAWTLLIAGENEQYF. CDR3 nucleotides: TGTGCCTGGACTCTTCTGATAGCGGGAGAAAACGAGCAGTACTTC.

This chain connects TRBV27 to TRBJ2-3; 9 bases agree with TRBD2. CDR1 MNHEY and CDR2 SMNVEV come from the germline V gene (reference sequence). The V and J ends lost 5 bases and 0 bases, in that order; junction bases with no gene match: 6. This CDR3 region has 16 residues. The DNA for the CDR3 is TGTGCCAGCAGTATGATAGCGGGAGCAAGCACAGATACGCAGTATTTT. Translated: CASSMIAGASTDTQYF.

The V and J genes are TRBV6-5 and TRBJ2-7; D call uncertain. Germline V gives CDR1 MNHEY, CDR2 SVGAGI. Trimming pared 0 bases from V and 1 base from J, leaving 13 bases between. The CDR3 consists of 16 residues. In DNA, the CDR3 is TGTGCCAGCAGTTACTCGTCTGTTGGCGGATCCTACGAGCAGTACTTC. Amino acid sequence: CASSYSSVGGSYEQYF.

The V call is TRBV19, the J call TRBJ2-7; 7 nucleotides align to TRBD1. V shed 6 bases and J 3 bases; nucleotides not matched to a gene: 5. The CDR3 contains 13 residues. CDR1 is LNHDA and CDR2 is SQIVND in the germline V gene (reference sequence). CDR3 DNA sequence: TGTGCCAGTAGAAAAACAGGGGACTACGAGCAGTACTTC. Its translation is CASRKTGDYEQYF.

The chain couples TRBV5-1 to TRBJ2-3; D is perhaps TRBD1 (6 bases). This CDR3 is 14 amino acids long. V lost 4 bases and J 6 bases, leaving 15 bases between the germline ends. From germline, CDR1 is SGHRS and CDR2 YFSETQ. CDR3 nucleotides: TGCGCCAGCAGCCCGGGTTACAGGGAGGATACGCAGTATTTT. Translation: CASSPGYREDTQYF.

This clone was observed once. This chain joins TRBV30 and TRBJ2-2; D is perhaps TRBD1 (6 bases). The V end was cut by 4 bases, the J end by 1 base, with 16 bases between. The CDR3 loop spans 16 amino acids. CDR1 is GTSNPN and CDR2 is SVGIG in the germline V gene (reference sequence). The CDR3 here is CAWTGVAGMNTGELFF. The DNA of the CDR3 is TGTGCCTGGACAGGGGTGGCAGGGATGAACACCGGGGAGCTGTTTTTT.

As DNA, the CDR3 is TGTGCCACCAGCAGAGGGAAGGGGTACACAGATACGCAGTATTTT. Amino acids: CATSRGKGYTDTQYF. The chain joins TRBV15 to TRBJ2-3, with a weak D call TRBD1 (5 bases). V lost 1 base and J 2 bases, leaving 10 bases between the germline ends. Germline V gene data show CDR1 as LNHNV and CDR2 as YYDKDF (reference sequence). The CDR3 covers 15 residues.

V usage is TRBV4-3 and J usage is TRBJ2-1, with 13 bases lining up with TRBD2. Germline lookup yields CDR1 LGHNA and CDR2 YSLEER. V lost 4 bases and J lost 7; bases outside the gene matches: 10. The CDR3 runs 17 residues. The CDR3 region has the DNA TGCGCCAGCAGCCCCCGGACTAGCGGGGGCCACTTTAATGAGCAGTTCTTC. Amino acids: CASSPRTSGGHFNEQFF.

The V and J genes are TRBV5-1 and TRBJ2-7; the D is unclear. Germline V lookup: CDR1 SGHRS, CDR2 YFSETQ. The CDR3 is made up of 17 amino acids. The V end lost 4 bases, the J end lost 4 bases, and 24 bases lay between the germline ends. The DNA of the CDR3 is TGCGCCAGCAGCCCCGGGTTATTAGGGATCCAGAATTACGAGCAGTACTTC. Translation gives CASSPGLLGIQNYEQYF.

The chain employs TRBV28 and TRBJ2-7, with 10 bases aligning to TRBD1. Germline CDR1 and CDR2: MDHEN and SYDVKM. The V segment lost 5 bases and the J segment 2 bases; nucleotides outside the gene matches: 9. The CDR3 is 16 residues long. CDR3 residues: CASSARDRGVAYEQYF. CDR3 in DNA: TGTGCCAGCAGTGCTCGGGACAGGGGAGTCGCCTACGAGCAGTACTTC.

The rearrangement uses TRBV9 and TRBJ2-3, with D tentatively TRBD2 (5 bases). The V end lost 4 bases, the J end lost 0 bases, and 18 bases lay between the germline ends. CDR3 length: 17 amino acids. CDR1 and CDR2 (germline): SGDLS, YYNGEE. CDR3 nucleotide sequence: TGTGCCAGCAGCCCGCGGCTAGCCGGGATTAGCACAGATACGCAGTATTTT. It specifies CASSPRLAGISTDTQYF.

The gene calls are TRBV9 and TRBJ2-7; 8 bases align to TRBD2. Per the germline V gene, CDR1 is SGDLS and CDR2 is YYNGEE. This CDR3 is built from 14 residues. V lost 3 bases, J lost 5 bases, and 7 bases stayed unmatched. CDR3 DNA sequence: TGTGCCAGCAGCGAGGGGCTCGGGGGGGACGAGCAGTACTTC. Protein product: CASSEGLGGDEQYF. Full variable domain (missing parts from reference TRBV9 and TRBJ2-7): DSGVTQTPKHLITATGQRVTLRCSPRSGDLSVYWYQQSLDQGLQFLIQYYNGEERAKGNILERFSAQQFPDLHSELNLSSLELGDSALYFCASSEGLGGDEQYFGPGTRLTVT.

This chain connects TRBV14 to TRBJ2-7; no reliable D call. This CDR3 is built from 15 residues. With 3 bases removed from V and 0 bases from J, the gap between germline ends came to 12 bases. Germline V CDR1 and CDR2: SGHDN, FVKESK. Written as DNA, the CDR3 is TGTGCCAGCAGCCAGCTTGGACGGAGCTCCTACGAGCAGTACTTC. This encodes CASSQLGRSSYEQYF.

J is TRBJ1-4 and V is TRBV5-4; 7 nucleotides line up with TRBD1. Germline loops: CDR1 SGHNT, CDR2 YYREEE (reference sequence). This CDR3 has 16 residues. J lost 3 bases, V lost 4 bases, and 9 bases had no gene match. The CDR3 nucleotides are TGTGCCAGCAGCCTCACCGGTGGGACAGCTAATGAAAAACTGTTTTTT. Its translation is CASSLTGGTANEKLFF.

This chain uses TRBV27 with TRBJ2-7, with a possible D match to TRBD2 (5 bases). Trimming pared 4 bases from V and 0 bases from J, leaving 16 bases between. The germline gives CDR1 MNHEY, CDR2 SMNVEV (reference sequence). This CDR3 is built from 16 residues. The CDR3 loop reads CASSSHRGSVSYEQYF. The CDR3 DNA follows: TGTGCCAGCAGTTCCCACCGTGGTAGCGTCTCCTACGAGCAGTACTTC.